The present entry profiles one T cell receptor (beta chain) with its context. Its antigen remains unknown. This sample was included in a study of cytomegalovirus exposure and HLA in healthy donors. As for the study in general: Of around 410 genotyped donors, around 80% grouped in the Caucasian-associated ancestry cluster.

Study conclusions and caveats: TCR beta sequences numbering about 17,000 were associated with HLA alleles at 0.05 false discovery rate in a later analysis.

The V gene lost 3 bases and the J gene lost 6 bases, with 15 bases spanning the gap. Germline CDR1 reads SQVTM; CDR2 reads ANQGSEA. The CDR3 runs 13 residues. The PCR ran on 60 Vbeta and 13 Jbeta primers. Authors' processing steps: The count from a later analysis was some 81 million unique TCR beta chains, some 10 million of them shared. Profiled with immunoSEQ multiplex PCR; TCRdb holds only in-frame clones, not every one. The V and J calls and clone size were taken over from that table, and D and trimming were inferred from the DNA. The table shows 150,000 to 200,000 clones, with 75% to 80% occurring only once.

The specimen was PBMCs. V is TRBV29-1 and J is TRBJ2-7; tentative D call: TRBD1 (6 bases). The TCR originated in a woman aged 50 to 60 in good health and CMV-seropositive. Here the CDR3 reads CSVDQGRGSEQYF. Here the CDR3 DNA reads TGCAGCGTTGATCAGGGCAGGGGAAGCGAGCAGTACTTC.